This T cell receptor beta chain is from a study of glioma-infiltrating T cells after dendritic cell vaccination. On the study more broadly: Dendritic cells derived from monocytes and pulsed with autologous tumor lysate formed the vaccine. Whole-study findings and limits: No direct clonality-survival link was found; a diverse polyclonal response may matter.

The CDR3 totals 15 residues. V shed 2 bases and J 4 bases; nucleotides not matched to a gene: 6. Per the germline V gene, CDR1 is SGHKS and CDR2 is YYEKEE (reference sequence). This clone was seen once. Its antigen remains unknown. Patients had residual fresh-frozen tumor tissue and more than two years of survival data. The PCR used 60 V beta and 13 J beta primers. Generated by immunoSEQ multiplex PCR, the TCRdb table keeps only in-frame clones and is missing some. This table has tens of thousands of clones, 70% to 90% appearing once. The specimen comprised blood, sampled before dendritic cell vaccination. The chain carries TRBV5-5 and TRBJ2-3; 8 nucleotides line up with TRBD2. The sequence derives from a human donor with glioblastoma. The CDR3 spells CASSFPAGEADTQYF. The CDR3 nucleotides read TGTGCCAGCAGCTTCCCAGCGGGAGAAGCAGATACGCAGTATTTT. The full variable domain, in which reference TRBV5-5 and TRBJ2-3 provide the parts outside the CDR3, is DAGVTQSPTHLIKTRGQQVTLRCSPISGHKSVSWYQQVLGQGPQFIFQYYEKEERGRGNFPDRFSARQFPNYSSELNVNALLLGDSALYLCASSFPAGEADTQYFGPGTRLTVL.